The text below deals with one TCR beta chain. Its antigen remains unknown. CDR1 is MNHNY and CDR2 is SVGAGI in the germline V gene (reference sequence). The CDR3 has 14 amino acids. The J segment lost 3 bases and the V segment lost 5 bases, leaving 7 bases of the junction unmatched. This sample stems from a study of STAT3 mutations in large granular lymphocyte leukemia. TCRdb's table, derived via immunoSEQ multiplex PCR, lists solely in-frame clones and lacks some. The sample contains approximately 25,000 clones, about 94% of which appear only once. Study outcomes and limitations: Treatment regimens differed across patients between samplings. At least one immunodominant TCR beta clonotype appeared in every T-cell large granular lymphocyte leukemia patient.

The receptor was derived from a man aged 40-55 years with T-cell large granular lymphocyte leukemia. Some clones in this sample may be carry-over from other donors' samples. This sequence joins TRBV6-6 and TRBJ2-7; 7 nucleotides align to TRBD1. The sample consisted of peripheral blood mononuclear cells. The CDR3 protein is CASSPHGTDYEQYF. For the CDR3, the DNA is TGTGCCAGCAGTCCCCACGGGACAGACTACGAGCAGTACTTC.